This TCR beta chain was observed in a study of OX40 agonist ivuxolimab in advanced cancers. Study in general: Treatment of patients was with ivuxolimab, an agonistic anti-OX40 (CD134) antibody. Eligibility admitted prior anti-PD-1, anti-PD-L1 or anti-CTLA-4 therapy; around 41% had some. Overall study results and limits: By week 6 at 0.1 to 3.0 mg/kg, blood CD4+ and CD8+ T cells had expanded clonally.

Profiled with immunoSEQ multiplex PCR; TCRdb holds only in-frame clones, not every one. The table has about 80,000 clones, 88% seen once; the top ten hold under 0.6%. A single count supports this clone. Its antigen is undetermined. Per germline, CDR1 SGHDT and CDR2 YYEEEE. V was pared by 4 bases and J by 8 bases, with 12 bases between. The CDR3 loop spans 12 amino acids. V is TRBV5-6 and J is TRBJ1-2, with D tentatively TRBD1 (5 bases). The sequence was collected from an adult with an advanced solid tumor such as melanoma, head and neck, liver or kidney cancer. This specimen consisted of CD4+ or CD8+ T cells sorted from blood, obtained in a trial of the OX40 agonist ivuxolimab. CDR3 in DNA: TGTGCCAGCAGCCCCCCGGGGGGGGGCTACACCTTC. Protein: CASSPPGGGYTF.